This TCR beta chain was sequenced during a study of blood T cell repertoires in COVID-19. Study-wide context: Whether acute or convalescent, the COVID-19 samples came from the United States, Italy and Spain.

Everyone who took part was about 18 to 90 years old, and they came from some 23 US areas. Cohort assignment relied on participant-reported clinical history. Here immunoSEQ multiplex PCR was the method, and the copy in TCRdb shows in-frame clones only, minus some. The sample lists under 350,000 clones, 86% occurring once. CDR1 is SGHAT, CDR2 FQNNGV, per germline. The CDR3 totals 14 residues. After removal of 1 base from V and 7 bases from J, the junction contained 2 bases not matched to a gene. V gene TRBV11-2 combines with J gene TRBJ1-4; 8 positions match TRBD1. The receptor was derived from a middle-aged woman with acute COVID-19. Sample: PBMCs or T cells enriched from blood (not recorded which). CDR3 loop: CASSLGRGPEKLFF. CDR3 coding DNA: TGTGCCAGCAGCTTAGGCAGGGGGCCTGAAAAACTGTTTTTT.